These 9 T cell receptor beta chains were all obtained from the same sample, sequenced in a study of shared clonotypes between healthy human individuals (dated by TCRdb to 2020 to 2022). Library creation used the immunoSEQ multiplex PCR assay. TCRdb carries this immuneACCESS record with in-frame sequences only. Its versions omit some clonotypes, under half of them owing to an unresolved V gene in the studies checked, with the rest unexplained. Counted in this sample were around 2,100,000 clones; approximately 94% of them appeared once. The top ten clones comprise approximately 1.2% of the sample. CD8 naive samples consisted of CD45RO-negative cells that were positively selected for CCR7, yielding a CD45RA+CCR7+ population without TemRA cells. The sample comprised naive CD8+ T cells sorted from blood. This specimen's cell subset or site label, per the study, means: CD45RA+CCR7+. The receptor source for this set is a man aged 18-30 years in good health.

Points on this clone: Other DNA sequences in this sample translate to the same CDR3. The chain couples TRBV6-5 to TRBJ2-1; 7 bases are a match to TRBD2. CDR3 length: 13 residues. V gave up 2 bases and J gave up 10 bases; unmatched junction bases: 5. Germline V gene data show CDR1 as MNHEY and CDR2 as SVGAGI. The DNA of the CDR3 is TGTGCCAGCAGTTACGGGGGGGAGGGGGAGCAGTTCTTC. It codes for CASSYGGEGEQFF.

The rearrangement uses TRBV4-3 and TRBJ1-2; TRBD1 agrees at 11 bases. In germline, CDR1 is LGHNA, CDR2 YSLEER. The CDR3 runs 16 residues. V lost 1 base and J lost 6; bases outside the gene matches: 7. The CDR3 reads CASSQVDGQGADGYTF. CDR3 DNA sequence: TGCGCCAGCAGCCAAGTCGACGGACAGGGGGCGGATGGCTACACCTTC.

V and J are TRBV4-1 and TRBJ1-5, with 8 bases matching TRBD1. The CDR3 extends over 16 amino acids. Per the germline V gene, CDR1 is MGHRA and CDR2 is YSYEKL. The J segment lost 6 bases and the V segment lost 1 base, leaving 8 bases of the junction unmatched. The CDR3, as DNA: TGCGCCAGCAGCCAAGTAGAGACAGGGGTAAGTCAGCCCCAGCATTTT. It codes for CASSQVETGVSQPQHF.

The chain joins TRBV6-5 to TRBJ1-1, with a possible D match to TRBD1 (5 bases). The V end was cut by 0 bases, the J end by 7 bases, with 12 bases between. The CDR3 sequence is 14 residues long. From germline, CDR1 is MNHEY and CDR2 SVGAGI. CDR3 in amino acids: CASSYSSGPVEAFF. DNA for the CDR3: TGTGCCAGCAGTTACTCGTCAGGGCCCGTTGAAGCTTTCTTT.

This clone appeared a single time. This chain links TRBV19 with TRBJ2-7, with D possibly being TRBD1 or TRBD2 (5 bases each). This CDR3 has 16 residues. Germline lookup yields CDR1 LNHDA and CDR2 SQIVND (reference sequence). V was trimmed by 1 base and J by 5 bases, leaving 18 bases between them. DNA for the CDR3: TGTGCCAGTAGTATAGCTGGGACCCGAGTCTTCCACGAGCAGTACTTC. It yields the protein CASSIAGTRVFHEQYF.

As for this clone: At the DNA level, this CDR3 is encoded by other sequences in the same sample as well. This sequence joins TRBV19 and TRBJ2-1; D is tentatively TRBD1 or TRBD2 (5 bases each). Germline CDR1 reads LNHDA; CDR2 reads SQIVND (reference sequence). The CDR3 covers 15 residues. The V end was cut by 0 bases, the J end by 0 bases, with 6 bases between. CDR3 nucleotides: TGTGCCAGTAGTATAGACGGGACCTCCTACAATGAGCAGTTCTTC. Protein product: CASSIDGTSYNEQFF.

CDR3 coding DNA: TGTGCCAGCAGTTACCTGGAGTCACCCCTCCACTTT. Encoded protein: CASSYLESPLHF. The chain joins TRBV6-5 to TRBJ1-6, with unresolved D. The CDR3 sequence is 12 residues long. V was shortened by 2 bases and J by 10 bases, with 6 bases between the two germline ends. From germline, CDR1 is MNHEY and CDR2 SVGAGI.

The V and J genes are TRBV29-1 and TRBJ1-2; D uncertain. The CDR3 totals 14 residues. Germline CDR1 reads SQVTM; CDR2 reads ANQGSEA. V was shortened by 4 bases and J by 3 bases, with 15 bases between the two germline ends. The CDR3: CSVGMAGFYYGYTF. The CDR3 DNA reads TGCAGCGTTGGTATGGCTGGGTTCTACTATGGCTACACCTTC.

Concerning this clone itself: The sample holds other DNA sequences that translate to the same CDR3. The V and J genes are TRBV5-1 and TRBJ2-7, with 7 positions matching TRBD1. The germline V gene has CDR1 SGHRS and CDR2 YFSETQ. V was clipped by 2 bases and J by 1 base; unmatched bases: 3. The CDR3 contains 14 residues. This CDR3 is CASSFWDSSYEQYF. The CDR3 DNA follows: TGCGCCAGCAGCTTTTGGGACAGTTCCTACGAGCAGTACTTC.